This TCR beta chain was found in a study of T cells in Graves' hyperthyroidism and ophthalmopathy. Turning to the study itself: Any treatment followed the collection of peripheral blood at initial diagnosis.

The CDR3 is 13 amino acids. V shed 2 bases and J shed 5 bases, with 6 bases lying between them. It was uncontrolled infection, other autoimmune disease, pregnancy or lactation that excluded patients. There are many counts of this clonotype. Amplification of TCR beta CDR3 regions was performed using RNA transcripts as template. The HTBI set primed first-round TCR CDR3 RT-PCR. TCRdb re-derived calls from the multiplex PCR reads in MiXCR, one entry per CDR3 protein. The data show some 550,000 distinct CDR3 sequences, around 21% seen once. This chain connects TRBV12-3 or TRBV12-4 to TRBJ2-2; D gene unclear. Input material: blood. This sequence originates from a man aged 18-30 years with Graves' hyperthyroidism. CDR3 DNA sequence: TGTGCCAGCAGTTTAATGGGGACCGGGGAGCTGTTTTTT. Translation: CASSLMGTGELFF.